What follows are 9 T cell receptor beta chains derived from one specimen sequenced in a study of blood T cell repertoires in COVID-19 (TCRdb year 2020). Receptor libraries were prepared by the immunoSEQ multiplex PCR assay. TCRdb obtained this table from immuneACCESS and retained in-frame rearrangements with V and J assigned. These tables miss some clones; where compared with another copy, unresolved V genes account for less than half of the shortfall, and the remainder is unexplained. Recorded for this sample are 250,000 to 350,000 clones; approximately 90% of them occurred a single time. The ten largest clones represent around 3% of the sample. Input material: peripheral blood. These receptor sequences come from a woman in her twenties or thirties with active or convalescent COVID-19.

The genes are TRBV27 and TRBJ1-1; no clear D gene. The CDR3 contains 14 residues. V shed 6 bases and J shed 2 bases, with 13 bases lying between them. Per the germline V gene, CDR1 is MNHEY and CDR2 is SMNVEV (reference sequence). The CDR3 bases are TGTGCCAGCAGGGCTTCGGGGTTTAACACTGAAGCTTTCTTT. Its translation is CASRASGFNTEAFF.

The V gene is TRBV6-6, the J gene TRBJ1-6; TRBD1 matches 8 bases. After removal of 6 bases from V and 4 bases from J, the junction contained 20 bases not matched to a gene. The CDR3 length is 20 residues. The germline gives CDR1 MNHNY, CDR2 SVGAGI (reference sequence). The CDR3 region has the DNA TGTGCCAGCAGCCATAAGAGGGCAGGGGGCCTCCAGGGGTATAATTCACCCCTCCACTTT. Amino acid sequence: CASSHKRAGGLQGYNSPLHF.

The chain links TRBV9 to TRBJ1-3; D ambiguous. V was pared by 0 bases and J by 2 bases, with 12 bases between. Germline V CDR1 and CDR2: SGDLS, YYNGEE. This CDR3 has 16 residues. CDR3: CASSVELLGAGNTIYF. The CDR3 bases are TGTGCCAGCAGCGTAGAGCTACTGGGCGCTGGAAACACCATATATTTT. Complete variable domain (other parts from reference TRBV9 and TRBJ1-3): DSGVTQTPKHLITATGQRVTLRCSPRSGDLSVYWYQQSLDQGLQFLIQYYNGEERAKGNILERFSAQQFPDLHSELNLSSLELGDSALYFCASSVELLGAGNTIYFGEGSWLTVV.

This chain uses TRBV11-2 with TRBJ1-2; D unresolved. The CDR3 extends over 15 amino acids. The ends were cut back, 2 bases at V and 4 bases at J, with 14 bases in the middle. Germline V gene lookup returns CDR1 SGHAT and CDR2 FQNNGV. CDR3 in amino acids: CASSLLAGSIYGYTF. CDR3 coding DNA: TGTGCCAGCAGCTTATTGGCAGGTTCAATCTATGGCTACACCTTC.

This chain links TRBV30 with TRBJ2-1; 10 bases agree with TRBD1. The CDR3 loop spans 13 amino acids. The trim removed 2 bases at V and 8 bases at J, leaving 3 bases unmatched. CDR1 GTSNPN and CDR2 SVGIG come from the germline V gene (reference sequence). In nucleotides, the CDR3 is TGTGCCTGGAGTATGACAGGGGGCGATGAGCAGTTCTTC. It is translated as CAWSMTGGDEQFF.

In its sample, this clone was seen once. This rearrangement joins TRBV24-1 to TRBJ2-2; 14 nucleotides agree with TRBD2. The germline CDR1 and CDR2 sequences are KGHDR and SFDVKD. The CDR3 has 14 amino acids. V shed 10 bases and J 5 bases; nucleotides not matched to a gene: 2. DNA for the CDR3: TGTGCCACGGGACTAGCGGGGGAGACCGGGGAGCTGTTTTTT. Protein sequence: CATGLAGETGELFF.

The chain carries TRBV28 and TRBJ2-7; 8 positions match TRBD1. Germline assignment: CDR1 MDHEN and CDR2 SYDVKM. With V trimmed by 4 bases and J by 2 bases, 10 bases remained unmatched. The CDR3 totals 16 residues. CDR3: CASSSQGQATAYEQYF. For the CDR3, the DNA is TGTGCCAGCAGTTCCCAGGGACAGGCGACTGCCTACGAGCAGTACTTC.

The rearrangement links TRBV1 to TRBJ2-1; whether TRBD1, the table's D call, matches the DNA was not checked. TRBV1 is a pseudogene segment. CDR3 length: 15 amino acids. The CDR3 nucleotides read TGCACCAGCAGCCATCGAAAACAGTCTCGGAATGAGCAGTTCTTC. This encodes CTSSHRKQSRNEQFF.

V is TRBV4-3 and J is TRBJ1-1; D possibly corresponds to TRBD1 (5 bases). The V gene lost 1 base and the J gene lost 10 bases, with 19 bases spanning the gap. The CDR3 is 15 amino acids. Germline V gene data show CDR1 as LGHNA and CDR2 as YSLEER. The CDR3 protein is CASSQGVGAGRVAFF. Written as DNA, the CDR3 is TGCGCCAGCAGCCAAGGAGTTGGTGCAGGGCGAGTAGCTTTCTTT.